A single sample gave rise to the 6 T cell receptor beta chains below, sequenced in a study of blood T cell repertoires in COVID-19. Sequencing was performed with immunoSEQ multiplex PCR; in TCRdb, only in-frame clones are kept and a portion is missing. This repertoire shows nearly 110,000 clones, 60% to 85% found once; its top ten account for 4.3%. Sequencing was done on a sample of peripheral blood. The receptors were gathered from a man in his sixties or seventies with acute or convalescent COVID-19.

The rearrangement links TRBV10-1 to TRBJ2-2, with a possible D match to TRBD2 (7 bases). Between the trimmed V and J ends, which lost 1 base and 4 bases, there was a span of 13 bases. This CDR3 spans 16 amino acids. CDR1 WNHNN and CDR2 SYGVQD come from the germline V gene (reference sequence). The CDR3 nucleotides are TGCGCCAGCAGTGAGTGGGGGGGGGCCAGCACCGGGGAGCTGTTTTTT. This translates into CASSEWGGASTGELFF.

Note on this clone: Compared with germline, one end of the junction differs, possibly owing to a read error. The chain combines TRBV7-7 with TRBJ2-1, with 12 positions matching TRBD2. The length of the CDR3 is 15 residues. CDR1 is SSHAT, CDR2 FNYEAQ, per germline (reference sequence). The CDR3 sequence: CASSPTSGGYNEQFF. In DNA, the CDR3 is TGTGCTAGCAGCCCGACTAGCGGGGGTTACAATGAGCAGTTCTTC.

The chain couples TRBV5-5 to TRBJ2-3; D might be TRBD2 (5 bases). Germline V CDR1 and CDR2: SGHKS, YYEKEE (reference sequence). V was shortened by 4 bases and J by 2 bases, with 14 bases between the two germline ends. This CDR3 is built from 15 residues. DNA of the CDR3: TGTGCCAGCAGCGCAATCGGGGAGCACACAGATACGCAGTATTTT. This gives the protein CASSAIGEHTDTQYF.

The V gene is TRBV5-1, the J gene TRBJ1-1, with no clear D. Looked up from germline, CDR1 is SGHRS and CDR2 is YFSETQ. The CDR3 consists of 16 residues. The V end lost 0 bases, the J end lost 2 bases, and 14 bases lay between the germline ends. Written as DNA, the CDR3 is TGCGCCAGCAGCTTGGGACACGGCAGGCCTAACACTGAAGCTTTCTTT. Its protein is CASSLGHGRPNTEAFF.

J is TRBJ1-6 and V is TRBV7-8, with 8 positions matching TRBD1. Per the germline V gene, CDR1 is SGHVS and CDR2 is FQNEAQ. Unmatched junction bases numbered 3, after V lost 1 base and J lost 10 bases. The CDR3 is 14 amino acids. In nucleotides, the CDR3 is TGTGCCAGCAGCTTAGGCACAGGGGGGTCACCCCTCCACTTT. Translation gives CASSLGTGGSPLHF.

The chain has TRBV19 and TRBJ1-5; D gene unclear. V gave up 7 bases and J gave up 2 bases, with 9 bases separating them. CDR3 size: 13 residues. Germline assignment: CDR1 LNHDA and CDR2 SQIVND (reference sequence). For the CDR3, the DNA is TGTGCCAGTAACCCATCGGGCAATCAGCCCCAGCATTTT. Translating gives CASNPSGNQPQHF.